This T cell receptor (beta chain) was sequenced during a study of blood T cell repertoires in COVID-19. Overall study: The United States, Italy and Spain were the sources of the acute and convalescent COVID-19 samples. Sources were T cells, B-cell-depleted T cells, or PBMCs; the material itself was cDNA or gDNA.

In the source study's methods: Estimation of nucleated cell counts relied on the amplification of reference gene primers. Sequencing used immunoSEQ multiplex PCR; TCRdb keeps in-frame clones, though not all of them. V and J calls and clone size are as listed in that table; D and trimming were resolved from the DNA. The sample holds fewer than 300,000 clones, about 90% seen once. Germline V gene data show CDR1 as LNHDA and CDR2 as SQIVND (reference sequence). The length of the CDR3 is 16 residues. The V and J ends lost 2 bases and 1 base respectively, with 14 bases between them. The TCR was taken from a woman between 45 and 65 years old with acute or convalescent COVID-19. This chain connects TRBV19 to TRBJ1-1; D may be TRBD1 (6 bases). The sample was peripheral blood. The DNA for the CDR3 is TGTGCCAGTAGTATACTGTCCCCCAGGGGGAACACTGAAGCTTTCTTT. This encodes CASSILSPRGNTEAFF.